Listed here are 5 T cell receptor beta chains from one sample, sequenced in a study of long-term antiretroviral therapy in people with HIV (dated by TCRdb to between 2021 and 2024). The immunoSEQ hsTCRB v3.0 assay was used at survey level resolution for TRB variable region sequencing. TCRdb mirrors the immuneACCESS table, restricted to in-frame sequences. Some clones are absent from its copies; in checked studies, under half trace to an unresolved V gene, and the reason for the others is unknown. The sample includes more than 10,000 clones, with over 60% observed a single time. The ten most abundant clones make up 15% to 25% of the sample. This specimen consisted of unsorted PBMCs, obtained 0.5 years before starting antiretroviral therapy. Source of these receptors: a woman between 40 and 50 years old with HIV.

The genes are TRBV13 and TRBJ1-4; 10 nucleotides align to TRBD1. Trimming took 5 bases from V and 5 from J; bases not matched to a gene: 8. The CDR3 runs 16 residues. The germline V gene encodes CDR1 PRHDT and CDR2 FYEKMQ (reference sequence). The CDR3 reads CASSRDRGNGNEKLFF. The CDR3 DNA reads TGTGCCAGCAGCCGGGACAGGGGAAACGGCAATGAAAAACTGTTTTTT.

The chain joins TRBV15 to TRBJ2-5; a weak D match, TRBD1 (6 bases). The CDR3 loop spans 13 amino acids. V was pared by 9 bases and J by 4 bases, with 15 bases between. Germline V gene data show CDR1 as LNHNV and CDR2 as YYDKDF (reference sequence). The CDR3: CATTQGFRETQYF. The CDR3 bases are TGTGCCACAACACAGGGTTTTAGAGAGACCCAGTACTTC.

The CDR3 loop reads CASSVEAVSAGELFF. The DNA of the CDR3 is TGTGCCAGCAGCGTAGAGGCAGTTTCCGCCGGGGAGCTGTTTTTT. The chain uses TRBV9 and TRBJ2-2; D not certain. V was clipped by 0 bases and J by 6 bases, with 12 bases between them. CDR1 SGDLS and CDR2 YYNGEE come from the germline V gene. CDR3 length equals 15 residues.

J is TRBJ1-4 and V is TRBV7-9; a possible D gene is TRBD1 (5 bases). In germline, CDR1 is SEHNR, CDR2 FQNEAQ (reference sequence). The CDR3 extends over 15 amino acids. The V and J ends lost 2 bases and 4 bases respectively, with 11 bases between them. CDR3 DNA: TGTGCCAGCAGCTTATCGGCGGGGGTTAATGAAAAACTGTTTTTT. Translated: CASSLSAGVNEKLFF.

The chain is built from TRBV6-6 and TRBJ1-4; TRBD1 is a possible D gene (6 bases). CDR3 length: 13 residues. Trimming took 6 bases from V and 7 from J, leaving 12 bases between them. The germline V gene has CDR1 MNHNY and CDR2 SVGAGI (reference sequence). DNA for the CDR3: TGTGCCAGCAGCCACTGGACAGCTGAAAAACTGTTTTTT. It codes for CASSHWTAEKLFF.